This is a list of T cell receptor beta chains from one sample in a study of beta chain features in type 1 diabetes. This table comes from immunoSEQ multiplex PCR, and its TCRdb copy is limited to in-frame clones, with some not included. The table includes more than 140,000 clones, roughly 10% detected once. The sample consisted of central memory CD4+ T cells from blood. These receptors were obtained from a woman aged 40 to 50 in good health. Both conserved end residues are part of each CDR3. The order of the fields is CDR3 length, D gene, J gene, V gene, clone size, CDR3 DNA, CDR3 protein. The D gene is left open where the match is weak. Clone size, where shown, is once, few, many, or a class for clones that have expanded.

len: 14
d_gene: .
j_gene: TRBJ2-3
v_gene: TRBV29-1
abundance: few
CDR3nt: TGCAGCGCATCGGGACTCCACAGCACAGATACGCAGTATTTT
CDR3aa: CSASGLHSTDTQYF

len: 15
d_gene: TRBD2
j_gene: TRBJ2-1
v_gene: TRBV14
abundance: few
CDR3nt: TGTGCCAGCAGCCAGATAGCGGGGGGTTACAATGAGCAGTTCTTC
CDR3aa: CASSQIAGGYNEQFF

len: 16
d_gene: .
j_gene: TRBJ1-2
v_gene: TRBV11-2
abundance: .
CDR3nt: TGTGCCAGCAGCTTAGTGTCCCAGAGGGCTAACTATGGCTACACCTTC
CDR3aa: CASSLVSQRANYGYTF

len: 13
d_gene: .
j_gene: TRBJ1-2
v_gene: TRBV2
abundance: many
CDR3nt: TGTGCCAGCAGTGATGACGGGGGCTATGGCTACACCTTC
CDR3aa: CASSDDGGYGYTF

len: 12
d_gene: .
j_gene: TRBJ1-2
v_gene: TRBV19
abundance: many
CDR3nt: TGTGCCAGTACACGGGAAGATTATGGCTACACCTTC
CDR3aa: CASTREDYGYTF

len: 18
d_gene: TRBD1
j_gene: TRBJ2-6
v_gene: TRBV18
abundance: few
CDR3nt: TGTGCCAGCTCACGACTACGGGACAGCCGCTCTGGGGCCAACGTCCTGACTTTC
CDR3aa: CASSRLRDSRSGANVLTF

len: 15
d_gene: .
j_gene: TRBJ2-7
v_gene: TRBV7-2
abundance: .
CDR3nt: TGTGCCAGCAGCTTAGCTTTCGGGACATACTACGAGCAGTACTTC
CDR3aa: CASSLAFGTYYEQYF

len: 13
d_gene: TRBD1
j_gene: TRBJ2-7
v_gene: TRBV29-1
abundance: few
CDR3nt: TGCAGCGTCGGGACAGGGGGCTACAACGAGCAGTACTTC
CDR3aa: CSVGTGGYNEQYF

len: 15
d_gene: .
j_gene: TRBJ1-2
v_gene: TRBV6-1
abundance: .
CDR3nt: TGTGCCAGCAGTGATCTCACAGATACATATTACGGCTACACCTTC
CDR3aa: CASSDLTDTYYGYTF

len: 16
d_gene: .
j_gene: TRBJ1-1
v_gene: TRBV2
abundance: few
CDR3nt: TGTGCCAGCAGTCCCTATGGGGCAGGGGCGAGCACTGAAGCTTTCTTT
CDR3aa: CASSPYGAGASTEAFF

len: 16
d_gene: .
j_gene: TRBJ1-4
v_gene: TRBV4-1
abundance: .
CDR3nt: TGCGCCAGCAGCCGAGGGGGGGGGTCGACTAATGAAAAACTGTTTTTT
CDR3aa: CASSRGGGSTNEKLFF

len: 15
d_gene: .
j_gene: TRBJ2-1
v_gene: TRBV4-3
abundance: few
CDR3nt: TGCGCCAGCAGCCAAGCTTCCGGGTATTACAATGAGCAGTTCTTC
CDR3aa: CASSQASGYYNEQFF

len: 15
d_gene: TRBD1
j_gene: TRBJ2-5
v_gene: TRBV25-1
abundance: few
CDR3nt: TGTGCCACTGCAAGAACAGGGGGCGCGAGGGAGACCCAGTACTTC
CDR3aa: CATARTGGARETQYF

len: 14
d_gene: TRBD1
j_gene: TRBJ2-7
v_gene: TRBV5-4
abundance: few
CDR3nt: TGTGCCAGCAGCCCCGGACAGGGTTTCTACGAGCAGTACTTC
CDR3aa: CASSPGQGFYEQYF

len: 16
d_gene: .
j_gene: TRBJ2-7
v_gene: TRBV5-1
abundance: few
CDR3nt: TGCGCCAGCTCCTCGGTTCCGATCAGACTAGTAAGCGAGCAGTACTTC
CDR3aa: CASSSVPIRLVSEQYF

len: 16
d_gene: .
j_gene: TRBJ2-7
v_gene: TRBV7-9
abundance: .
CDR3nt: TGTGCCAGCAGCTCTACACCAGGGGTTAGCACCTACGAGCAGTACTTC
CDR3aa: CASSSTPGVSTYEQYF

len: 14
d_gene: .
j_gene: TRBJ2-7
v_gene: TRBV5-1
abundance: .
CDR3nt: TGCGCCAGCAGGTTGGACACAGGGCCCTACGAGCAGTACTTC
CDR3aa: CASRLDTGPYEQYF

len: 14
d_gene: TRBD1
j_gene: TRBJ1-2
v_gene: TRBV7-2
abundance: .
CDR3nt: TGTGCCAGCAGCTCCCTACAGACAGGGCGCGGCTACACCTTC
CDR3aa: CASSSLQTGRGYTF

len: 14
d_gene: TRBD2
j_gene: TRBJ2-5
v_gene: TRBV7-2
abundance: .
CDR3nt: TGTGCCAGCAGCTTGGGCGGGGGGGCGGTGACCCAGTACTTC
CDR3aa: CASSLGGGAVTQYF

len: 16
d_gene: TRBD1
j_gene: TRBJ2-2
v_gene: TRBV13
abundance: .
CDR3nt: TGTGCCAGCAGCCCATCGACAGGGTTGAACACCGGGGAGCTGTTTTTT
CDR3aa: CASSPSTGLNTGELFF

len: 13
d_gene: .
j_gene: TRBJ1-1
v_gene: TRBV19
abundance: few
CDR3nt: TGTGCCAGTAGTAAGAGAGGGCACACTGAAGCTTTCTTT
CDR3aa: CASSKRGHTEAFF

len: 14
d_gene: TRBD2
j_gene: TRBJ2-5
v_gene: TRBV9
abundance: few
CDR3nt: TGTGCCAGCAGCGAGGGGACTAGCCGTGAGACCCAGTACTTC
CDR3aa: CASSEGTSRETQYF

len: 16
d_gene: .
j_gene: TRBJ2-5
v_gene: TRBV5-1
abundance: .
CDR3nt: TGCGCCAGCAGCTTAGACTTCGACAGCTACCAAGAGACCCAGTACTTC
CDR3aa: CASSLDFDSYQETQYF

len: 16
d_gene: .
j_gene: TRBJ1-1
v_gene: TRBV7-6
abundance: .
CDR3nt: TGTGCCAGCAGCTTAGGACAGGCCATTGAGAACACTGAAGCTTTCTTT
CDR3aa: CASSLGQAIENTEAFF

len: 13
d_gene: .
j_gene: TRBJ1-2
v_gene: TRBV6-1
abundance: .
CDR3nt: TGTGCCAGCACCGGGACACATAACTATGGCTACACCTTC
CDR3aa: CASTGTHNYGYTF

len: 20
d_gene: TRBD1
j_gene: TRBJ2-1
v_gene: TRBV9
abundance: .
CDR3nt: TGTGCCAGCAGCGTAGACCGGGACAGGGTTAGACCTAGGTCCTACAATGAGCAGTTCTTC
CDR3aa: CASSVDRDRVRPRSYNEQFF

len: 14
d_gene: .
j_gene: TRBJ2-1
v_gene: TRBV12-5
abundance: few
CDR3nt: TGTGCTAGTGTGCGGTCTCTTCGGCGGGATGAGCAGTTCTTC
CDR3aa: CASVRSLRRDEQFF

len: 14
d_gene: TRBD1
j_gene: TRBJ2-2
v_gene: TRBV6-5
abundance: few
CDR3nt: TGTGCCAGCAGTTCTCGACAGGGGGCCGGGGAGCTGTTTTTT
CDR3aa: CASSSRQGAGELFF

len: 13
d_gene: .
j_gene: TRBJ1-3
v_gene: TRBV7-8
abundance: few
CDR3nt: TGTGCCAGCAGCCCCGGACCGGGGTTGGCCATATATTTT
CDR3aa: CASSPGPGLAIYF

len: 14
d_gene: .
j_gene: TRBJ2-1
v_gene: TRBV14
abundance: .
CDR3nt: TGTGCCAGCAGCCAAGAGTGGGCGAGGGATGAGCAGTTCTTC
CDR3aa: CASSQEWARDEQFF

len: 12
d_gene: TRBD1
j_gene: TRBJ1-1
v_gene: TRBV2
abundance: .
CDR3nt: TGTGCCAGCAGTGGGGGGACAGGGGTAGCTTTCTTT
CDR3aa: CASSGGTGVAFF

len: 16
d_gene: TRBD1
j_gene: TRBJ2-6
v_gene: TRBV7-9
abundance: .
CDR3nt: TGTGCCAGCAGCTTGACAGGGGGCTCTGGGGCCAACGTCCTGACTTTC
CDR3aa: CASSLTGGSGANVLTF

len: 14
d_gene: TRBD2
j_gene: TRBJ2-5
v_gene: TRBV7-2
abundance: few
CDR3nt: TGTGCCAGCAGCCCCGGACTAGCGGGGGGGACCCAGTACTTC
CDR3aa: CASSPGLAGGTQYF

len: 15
d_gene: TRBD1
j_gene: TRBJ1-5
v_gene: TRBV10-3
abundance: few
CDR3nt: TGTGCCGCCGGATCCGGGACAGAAAACAATCAGCCCCAGCATTTT
CDR3aa: CAAGSGTENNQPQHF